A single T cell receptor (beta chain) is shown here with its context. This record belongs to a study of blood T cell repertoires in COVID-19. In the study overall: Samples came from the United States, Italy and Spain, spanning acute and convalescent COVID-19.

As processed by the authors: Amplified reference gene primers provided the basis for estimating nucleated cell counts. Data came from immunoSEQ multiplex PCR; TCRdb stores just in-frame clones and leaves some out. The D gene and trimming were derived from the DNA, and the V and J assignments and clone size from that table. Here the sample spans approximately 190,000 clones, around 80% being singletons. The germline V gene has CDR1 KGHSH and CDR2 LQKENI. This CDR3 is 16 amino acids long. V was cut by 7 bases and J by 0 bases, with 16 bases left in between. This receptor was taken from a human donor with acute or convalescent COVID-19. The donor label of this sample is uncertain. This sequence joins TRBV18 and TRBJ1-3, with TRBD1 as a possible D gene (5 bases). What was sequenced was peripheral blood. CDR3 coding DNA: TGTGCCAGCTGGGATGGCAGGGCAAGCTCTGGAAACACCATATATTTT. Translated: CASWDGRASSGNTIYF.